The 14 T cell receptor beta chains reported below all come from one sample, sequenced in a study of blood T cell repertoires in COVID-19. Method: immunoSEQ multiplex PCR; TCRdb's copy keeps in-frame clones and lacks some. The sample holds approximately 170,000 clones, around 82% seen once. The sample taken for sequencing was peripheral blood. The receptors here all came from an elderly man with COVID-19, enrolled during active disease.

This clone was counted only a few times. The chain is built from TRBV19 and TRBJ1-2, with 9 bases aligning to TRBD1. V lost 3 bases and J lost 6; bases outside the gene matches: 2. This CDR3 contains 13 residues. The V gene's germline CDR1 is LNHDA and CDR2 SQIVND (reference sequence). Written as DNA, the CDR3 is TGTGCCAGTAGTATGAGGGACAGGGATGGCTACACCTTC. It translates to CASSMRDRDGYTF.

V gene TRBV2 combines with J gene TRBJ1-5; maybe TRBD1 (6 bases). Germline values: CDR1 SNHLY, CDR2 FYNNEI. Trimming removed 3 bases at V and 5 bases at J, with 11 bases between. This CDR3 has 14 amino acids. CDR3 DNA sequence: TGTGCCAGCAGTGATCAAACAGGGTATCAGCCCCAGCATTTT. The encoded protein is CASSDQTGYQPQHF.

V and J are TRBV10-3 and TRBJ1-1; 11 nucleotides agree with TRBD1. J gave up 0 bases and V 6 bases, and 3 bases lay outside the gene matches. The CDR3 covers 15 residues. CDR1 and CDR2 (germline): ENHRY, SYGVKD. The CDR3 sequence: CAIRGQGALNTEAFF. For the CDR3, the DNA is TGTGCCATCAGAGGACAGGGGGCCTTGAACACTGAAGCTTTCTTT.

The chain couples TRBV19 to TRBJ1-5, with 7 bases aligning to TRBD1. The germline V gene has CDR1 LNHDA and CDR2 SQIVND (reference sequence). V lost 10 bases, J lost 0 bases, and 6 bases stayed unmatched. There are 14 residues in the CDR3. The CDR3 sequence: CATKTGNSNQPQHF. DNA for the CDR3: TGTGCCACCAAGACAGGGAATAGCAATCAGCCCCAGCATTTT.

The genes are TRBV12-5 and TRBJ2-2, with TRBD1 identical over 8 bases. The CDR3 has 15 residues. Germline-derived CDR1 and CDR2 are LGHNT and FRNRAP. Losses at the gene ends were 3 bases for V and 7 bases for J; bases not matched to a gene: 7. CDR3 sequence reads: CASGLGQGMGGELFF. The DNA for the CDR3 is TGTGCTAGTGGTTTAGGACAGGGTATGGGCGGGGAGCTGTTTTTT.

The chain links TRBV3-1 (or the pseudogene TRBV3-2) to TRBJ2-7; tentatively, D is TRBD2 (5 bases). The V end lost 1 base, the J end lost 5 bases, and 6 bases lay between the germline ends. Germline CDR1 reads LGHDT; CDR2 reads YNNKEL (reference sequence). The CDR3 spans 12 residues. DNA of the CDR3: TGTGCCAGCAGCCAAGTAGCGCACGAGCAGTACTTC. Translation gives CASSQVAHEQYF.

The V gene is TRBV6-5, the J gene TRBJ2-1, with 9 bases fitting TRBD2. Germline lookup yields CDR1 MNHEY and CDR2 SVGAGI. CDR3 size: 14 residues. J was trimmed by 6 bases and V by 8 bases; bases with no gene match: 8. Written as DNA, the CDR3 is TGTGCCAGCGGGCGGGGGGGCTCCGGCAATGAGCAGTTCTTC. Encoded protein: CASGRGGSGNEQFF.

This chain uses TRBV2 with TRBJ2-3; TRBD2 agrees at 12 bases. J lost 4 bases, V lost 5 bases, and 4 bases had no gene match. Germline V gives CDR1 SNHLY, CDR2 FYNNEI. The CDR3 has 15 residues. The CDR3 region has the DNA TGTGCCAGCAGTTTACTAGCGGGGGGCCCAGATACGCAGTATTTT. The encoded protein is CASSLLAGGPDTQYF.

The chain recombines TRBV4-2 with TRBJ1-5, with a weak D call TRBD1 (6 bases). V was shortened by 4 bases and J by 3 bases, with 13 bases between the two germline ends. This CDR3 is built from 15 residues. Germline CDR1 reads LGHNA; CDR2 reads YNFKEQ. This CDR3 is CASSREDRYNQPQHF. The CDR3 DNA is TGTGCCAGCAGCCGAGAGGACAGATACAATCAGCCCCAGCATTTT.

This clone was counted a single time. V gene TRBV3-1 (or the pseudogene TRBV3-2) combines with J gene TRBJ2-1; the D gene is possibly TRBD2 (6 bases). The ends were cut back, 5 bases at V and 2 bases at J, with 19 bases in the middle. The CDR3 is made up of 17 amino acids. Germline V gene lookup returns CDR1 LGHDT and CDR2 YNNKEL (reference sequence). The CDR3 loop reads CASSSKAWRGTYNEQFF. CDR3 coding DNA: TGTGCCAGCAGCTCGAAGGCGTGGCGGGGAACCTACAATGAGCAGTTCTTC.

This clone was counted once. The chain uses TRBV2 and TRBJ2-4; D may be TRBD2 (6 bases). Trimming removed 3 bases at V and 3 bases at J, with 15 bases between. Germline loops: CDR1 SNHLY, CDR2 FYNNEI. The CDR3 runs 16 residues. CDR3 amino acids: CASSDSYGRDKNIQYF. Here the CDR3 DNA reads TGTGCCAGCAGTGATAGCTATGGGCGGGACAAAAACATTCAGTACTTC.

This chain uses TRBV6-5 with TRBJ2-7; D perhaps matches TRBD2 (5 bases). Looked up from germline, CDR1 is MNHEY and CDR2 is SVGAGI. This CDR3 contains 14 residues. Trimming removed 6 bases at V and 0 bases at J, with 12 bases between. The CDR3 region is CASRVTGISYEQYF. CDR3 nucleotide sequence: TGTGCCAGCAGGGTCACCGGGATCTCCTACGAGCAGTACTTC.

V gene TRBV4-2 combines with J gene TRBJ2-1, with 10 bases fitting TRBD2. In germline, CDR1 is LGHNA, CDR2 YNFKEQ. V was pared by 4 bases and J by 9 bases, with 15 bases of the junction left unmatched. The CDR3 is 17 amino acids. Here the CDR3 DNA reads TGTGCCAGCAGCCTCCCCGGTGATAGCGGGGGGACCGCTGAGCAGTTCTTC. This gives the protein CASSLPGDSGGTAEQFF.

The CDR3 loop is CASSHGTDNGNTIYF. The CDR3 DNA reads TGTGCCAGCAGCCACGGGACAGATAATGGAAACACCATATATTTT. The V gene is TRBV6-5, the J gene TRBJ1-3, with 7 bases fitting TRBD1. V trimming: 6 bases; J trimming: 3 bases; junction bases outside the gene matches: 8. The CDR3 length is 15 residues. CDR1 is MNHEY and CDR2 is SVGAGI in the germline V gene.